The subject of this entry is one T cell receptor (beta chain). As yet, its antigen is unknown. V dropped 6 bases and J dropped 3 bases, with 5 bases sitting between them. The germline gives CDR1 MDHEN, CDR2 SYDVKM. The CDR3 is made up of 11 amino acids. This sample is part of a study of cytomegalovirus exposure and HLA in healthy donors. PCR employed 60 Vbeta and 13 Jbeta primers. Method: immunoSEQ multiplex PCR; TCRdb's copy keeps in-frame clones and lacks some. Of about 110,000 clones listed, over 60% are singletons. General study points: In a later analysis, donors in an Asian-associated ancestry cluster reportedly had fewer N-insertions in productive TCRs than the cohort mean.

The clonotype was recovered from a young woman in good health and CMV-seronegative. Sequencing was carried out using PBMCs. This chain links TRBV28 with TRBJ1-1; no definite D call. CDR3 residues: CASSRYTEAFF. Here the CDR3 DNA reads TGTGCCAGCAGCAGATACACTGAAGCTTTCTTT.